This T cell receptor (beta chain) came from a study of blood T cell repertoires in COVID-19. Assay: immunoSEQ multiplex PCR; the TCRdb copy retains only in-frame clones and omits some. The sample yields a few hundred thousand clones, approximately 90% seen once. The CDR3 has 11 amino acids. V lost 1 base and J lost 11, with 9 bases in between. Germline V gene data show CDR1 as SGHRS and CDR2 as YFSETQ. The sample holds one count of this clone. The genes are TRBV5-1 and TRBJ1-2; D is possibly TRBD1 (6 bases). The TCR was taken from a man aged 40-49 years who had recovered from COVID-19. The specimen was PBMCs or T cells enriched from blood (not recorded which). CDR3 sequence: CASSLNRVYTF. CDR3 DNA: TGCGCCAGCAGCTTGAACAGGGTGTACACCTTC.